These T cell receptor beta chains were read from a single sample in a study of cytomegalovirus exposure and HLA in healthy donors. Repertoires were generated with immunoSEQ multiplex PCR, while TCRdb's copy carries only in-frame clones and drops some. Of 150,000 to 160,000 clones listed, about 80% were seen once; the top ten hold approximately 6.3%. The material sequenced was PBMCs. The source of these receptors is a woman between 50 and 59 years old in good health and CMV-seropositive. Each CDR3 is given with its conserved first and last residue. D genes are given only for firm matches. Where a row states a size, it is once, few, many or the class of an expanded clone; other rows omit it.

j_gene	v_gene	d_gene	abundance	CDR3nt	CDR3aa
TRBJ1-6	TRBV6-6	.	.	TGTGCCAGCAGCGAAATTAAGGGGTCCTATAATTCACCCCTCCACTTT	CASSEIKGSYNSPLHF
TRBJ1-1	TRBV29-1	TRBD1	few	TGCAGCGCCGAAATGGACAGGGGGCCGGCTGAAGCTTTCTTT	CSAEMDRGPAEAFF
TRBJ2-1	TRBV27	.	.	TGTGCCAGCAGGAGGGCCGGGACTGGTAACAATGAGCAGTTCTTC	CASRRAGTGNNEQFF
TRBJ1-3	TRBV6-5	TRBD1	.	TGTGCCAGCAGGACAGGGGGCCCTGGAAACACCATATATTTT	CASRTGGPGNTIYF
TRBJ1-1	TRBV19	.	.	TGTGCCAGTATGGGCCTACATGTGAACACTGAAGCTTTCTTT	CASMGLHVNTEAFF
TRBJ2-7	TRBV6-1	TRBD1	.	TGTGCCAGCAGTGAAGGGACAGGTGCCTACGAGCAGTACTTC	CASSEGTGAYEQYF
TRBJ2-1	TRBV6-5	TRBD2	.	TGTGCCAGCAGTTTTGGCGGGGGGGGAAACAATGAGCAGTTCTTC	CASSFGGGGNNEQFF
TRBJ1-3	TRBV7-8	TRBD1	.	TGTGCCAGCAGCTTAGGGGGGACAGGAGAATATTTT	CASSLGGTGEYF
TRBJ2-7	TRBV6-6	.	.	TGTGCCAGCAGGGAATACGGACAAGACCCCTACGAGCAGTACTTC	CASREYGQDPYEQYF
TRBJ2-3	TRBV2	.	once	TGTGCCAGCAGTCCTGGGGGGACGTCAGATACGCAGTATTTT	CASSPGGTSDTQYF
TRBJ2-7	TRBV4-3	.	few	TGCGCCAGCAGCCAAGAATTTTCAAGCGGTTTCTACGAGCAGTACTTC	CASSQEFSSGFYEQYF
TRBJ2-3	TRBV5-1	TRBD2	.	TGCGCCAGCAGCTTGGTCACTAGCGGGGGACCTAGCACAGATACGCAGTATTTT	CASSLVTSGGPSTDTQYF
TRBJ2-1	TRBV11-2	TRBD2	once	TGTGCCAGCCAAAGCGGGGGGGTTGAGCAGTTCTTC	CASQSGGVEQFF
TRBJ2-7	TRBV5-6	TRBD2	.	TGTGCCAGCACTAATTACGCCCCGCTAGCGGGGTTTGCCTACGAGCAGTACTTC	CASTNYAPLAGFAYEQYF
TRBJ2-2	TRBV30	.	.	TGTGCCTGGAGCGGGGGCGGGGAGCTGTTTTTT	CAWSGGGELFF
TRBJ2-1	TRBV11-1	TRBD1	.	TGTGCCAGCAGCCCAAGGGACAGGGCACGGAATGAGCAGTTCTTC	CASSPRDRARNEQFF
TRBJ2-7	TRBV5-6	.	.	TGTGCCAGCAGCTTGGGGGGGCCCTCCTACGAGCAGTACTTC	CASSLGGPSYEQYF
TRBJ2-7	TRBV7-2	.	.	TGTGCCAGCAGCTCACCCCGTGGACACTACTACGAGCAGTACTTC	CASSSPRGHYYEQYF
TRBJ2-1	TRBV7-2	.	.	TGTGCCAGCAGCCCGTATTACAATGAGCAGTTCTTC	CASSPYYNEQFF
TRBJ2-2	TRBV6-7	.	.	TGTGCCAGCAGTTACACCTGTACTAGGGTCACCGGGGAGCTGTTTTTT	CASSYTCTRVTGELFF
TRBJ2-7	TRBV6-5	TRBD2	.	TGTGCCAGCAGCCCCCGCGGGGGACGGTACGAGCAGTACTTC	CASSPRGGRYEQYF
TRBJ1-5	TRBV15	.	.	TGTGCCACCAGCAAAGGTTTTGAGGGCAATCAGCCCCAGCATTTT	CATSKGFEGNQPQHF
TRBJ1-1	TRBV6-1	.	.	TGTGCCAGCAGTGAAATGGGAGCCTGGGAAGCTTTCTTT	CASSEMGAWEAFF
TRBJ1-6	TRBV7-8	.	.	TGTGCCAGCAGCCCCGCACAGGGACCTAATTCACCCCTCCACTTT	CASSPAQGPNSPLHF
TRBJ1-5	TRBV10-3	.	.	TGTGCCATCAGTGAGGGGAGTTATCAGCCCCAGCATTTT	CAISEGSYQPQHF
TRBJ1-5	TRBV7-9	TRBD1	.	TGTGCCAGCAGCCAGACAGGGGTTCAGCCCCAGCATTTT	CASSQTGVQPQHF
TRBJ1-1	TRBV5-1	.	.	TGCGCCAGCAGCCCACAGGGCCGTGGGACTGAAGCTTTCTTT	CASSPQGRGTEAFF
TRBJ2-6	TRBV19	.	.	TGTGCCAGTAGTTTAAAGGGGGCTGGGGCCAACGTCCTGACTTTC	CASSLKGAGANVLTF
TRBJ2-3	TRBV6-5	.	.	TGTGCCAGCAGAATGACAGTGCTTTCAGATACGCAGTATTTT	CASRMTVLSDTQYF
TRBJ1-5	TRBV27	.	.	TGTGCCAGCAGTTTTGGACAGCGCAATCAGCCCCAGCATTTT	CASSFGQRNQPQHF
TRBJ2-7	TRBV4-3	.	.	TGCGCCAGCAGCCAAGTGAGAGGGAGCTCCTACGAGCAGTACTTC	CASSQVRGSSYEQYF
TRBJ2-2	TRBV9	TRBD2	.	TGTGCCAGCAGCGTACGCGGGGGGCCGAACACCGGGGAGCTGTTTTTT	CASSVRGGPNTGELFF
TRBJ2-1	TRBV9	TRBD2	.	TGTGCCAGCAGCGTAGCGACTAGCGGGGGGGCCTACAATGAGCAGTTCTTC	CASSVATSGGAYNEQFF
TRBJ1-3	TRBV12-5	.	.	TGTGCTAGTGCCACCGGACAGCACTCTGGAAACACCATATATTTT	CASATGQHSGNTIYF
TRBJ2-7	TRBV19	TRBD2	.	TGTGCCAGTAAACCAAGCGGGGGGGACGAGCAGTACTTC	CASKPSGGDEQYF
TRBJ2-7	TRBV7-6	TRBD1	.	TGTGCCAGCAGCCCCAGAGGACAGGGGGCTTACGAGCAGTACTTC	CASSPRGQGAYEQYF
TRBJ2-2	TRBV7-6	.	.	TGTGCCAGCAGCTTGGGAGTGGGGGGAACCGGGGAGCTGTTTTTT	CASSLGVGGTGELFF
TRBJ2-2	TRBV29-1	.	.	TGCAGCGTTGATGGCCAGGGGCACGGGGACACCGGGGAGCTGTTTTTT	CSVDGQGHGDTGELFF
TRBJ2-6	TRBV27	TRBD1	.	TGTGCCAGCAGGTCCCCTGGGACAGGTATCTCTGGGGCCAACGTCCTGACTTTC	CASRSPGTGISGANVLTF
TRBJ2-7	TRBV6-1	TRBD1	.	TGTGCCAGCAGTGAAGCACAGGGGGCGGTCTACGAGCAGTACTTC	CASSEAQGAVYEQYF